This TCR beta chain was sequenced in a study of T cells in Graves' hyperthyroidism and ophthalmopathy. Looking at the study overall: Peripheral blood was drawn at first diagnosis, prior to all treatment. The study's findings and limits: Ophthalmopathy was identified by the model a median 6.5 months ahead of onset.

Hyperthyroidism patients were newly diagnosed, had disease duration under 2 months, and were aged 18 to 65 years. For the diagnoses, clinical symptoms, serum thyroxine and TRAb, thyroid ultrasound and orbital computed tomography were used. This clonotype was seen at least ten times. Its antigen is not known. There were TCR beta CDR3 regions amplified from RNA transcripts. HTBI primers drove first-round RT-PCR of the TCR CDR3. TCRdb independently ran MiXCR on the multiplex PCR reads; one entry per CDR3 protein. This sample carries some 600,000 distinct CDR3 sequences, approximately 15% of them seen once, and the ten largest clones take more than 5%. Germline V gives CDR1 SGHTA, CDR2 FQGTGA. The CDR3 runs to 13 residues. With 5 bases removed from V and 5 bases from J, the gap between germline ends came to 12 bases.

Material: blood. This receptor was identified in a woman aged 25 to 39 with Graves' hyperthyroidism that later progressed to Graves' ophthalmopathy. The chain recombines TRBV7-3 with TRBJ1-2; D may be TRBD1 (5 bases). CDR3 bases: TGTGCCAGCAGCCCCGGTGAGGGGTATGGCTACACCTTC. It translates to CASSPGEGYGYTF.